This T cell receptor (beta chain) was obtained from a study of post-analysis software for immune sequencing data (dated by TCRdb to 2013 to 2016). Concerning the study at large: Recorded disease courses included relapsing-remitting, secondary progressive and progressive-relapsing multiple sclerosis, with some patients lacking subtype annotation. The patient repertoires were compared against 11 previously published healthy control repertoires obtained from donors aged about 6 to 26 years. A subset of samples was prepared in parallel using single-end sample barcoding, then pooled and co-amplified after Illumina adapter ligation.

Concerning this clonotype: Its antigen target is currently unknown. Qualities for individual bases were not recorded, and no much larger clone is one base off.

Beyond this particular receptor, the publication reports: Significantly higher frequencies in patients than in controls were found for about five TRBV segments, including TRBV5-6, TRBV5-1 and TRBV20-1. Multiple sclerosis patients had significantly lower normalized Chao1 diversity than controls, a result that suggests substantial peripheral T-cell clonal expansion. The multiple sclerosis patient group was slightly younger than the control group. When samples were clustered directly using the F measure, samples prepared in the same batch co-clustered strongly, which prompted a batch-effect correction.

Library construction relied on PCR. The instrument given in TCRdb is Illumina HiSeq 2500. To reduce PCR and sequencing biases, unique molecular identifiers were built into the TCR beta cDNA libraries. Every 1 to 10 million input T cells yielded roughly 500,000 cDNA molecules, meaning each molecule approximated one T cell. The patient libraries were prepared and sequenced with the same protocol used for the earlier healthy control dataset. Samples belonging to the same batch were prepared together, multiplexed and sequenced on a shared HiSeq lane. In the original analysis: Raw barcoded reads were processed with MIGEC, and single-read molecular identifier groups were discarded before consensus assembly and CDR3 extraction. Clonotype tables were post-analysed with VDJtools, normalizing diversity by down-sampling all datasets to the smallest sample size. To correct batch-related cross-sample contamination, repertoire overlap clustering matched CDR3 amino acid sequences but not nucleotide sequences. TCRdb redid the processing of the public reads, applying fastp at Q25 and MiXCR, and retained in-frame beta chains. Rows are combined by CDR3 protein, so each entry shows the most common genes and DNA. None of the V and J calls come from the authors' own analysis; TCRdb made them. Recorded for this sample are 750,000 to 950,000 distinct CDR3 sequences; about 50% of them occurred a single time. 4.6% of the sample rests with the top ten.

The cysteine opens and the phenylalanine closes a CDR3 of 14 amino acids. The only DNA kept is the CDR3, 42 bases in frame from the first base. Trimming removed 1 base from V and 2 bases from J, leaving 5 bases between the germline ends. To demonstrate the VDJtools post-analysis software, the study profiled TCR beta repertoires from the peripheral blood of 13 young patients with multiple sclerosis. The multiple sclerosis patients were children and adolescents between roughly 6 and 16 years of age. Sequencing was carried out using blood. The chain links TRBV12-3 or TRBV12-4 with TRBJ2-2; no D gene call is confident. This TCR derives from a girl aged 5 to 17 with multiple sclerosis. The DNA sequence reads TGTGCCAGCAGTTTAGGAGTAAACACCGGGGAGCTGTTTTTT. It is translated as CASSLGVNTGELFF.